What follows are 3 T cell receptor beta chains derived from one specimen sequenced in a study of identifying expanded T cells in peripheral blood. The protocol was immunoSEQ multiplex PCR, while the TCRdb copy is restricted to in-frame clones and leaves out a portion. The sample consists of roughly 130,000 clones, around 88% of them appearing once. Sequencing input: blood. These receptors were taken from a person aged 18 to 75 in good health.

The chain links TRBV5-1 to TRBJ2-1; 9 nucleotides align to TRBD1. The ends lost 0 bases at V and 3 bases at J; junction bases unmatched: 4. CDR1 and CDR2 (germline): SGHRS, YFSETQ. The CDR3 loop spans 16 amino acids. This chain's CDR3 is CASSLGDREDYNEQFF. CDR3 DNA sequence: TGCGCCAGCAGCTTGGGGGACAGGGAGGACTACAATGAGCAGTTCTTC.

J is TRBJ2-2 and V is TRBV6-1; D is ambiguous. This CDR3 has 15 amino acids. The V gene lost 3 bases and the J gene lost 6 bases, with 14 bases spanning the gap. Germline CDR1 MNHNS, CDR2 SASEGT. CDR3 sequence reads: CASSDGRWWAGELFF. CDR3 nucleotide sequence: TGTGCCAGCAGTGATGGCCGTTGGTGGGCCGGGGAGCTGTTTTTT.

The rearrangement joins TRBV10-1 to TRBJ1-1; D uncertain. There are 13 residues in the CDR3. In germline, CDR1 is WNHNN, CDR2 SYGVQD (reference sequence). V dropped 4 bases and J dropped 5 bases, with 11 bases sitting between them. The DNA of the CDR3 is TGCGCCAGCAGTGTTTATGAAGGAACTGAAGCTTTCTTT. It encodes CASSVYEGTEAFF.